This entry features one T cell receptor (beta chain) sequence. Its antigen remains unidentified. No base-level quality is on record; no much larger clone is a single base apart. This sample is part of a study of T cell responses to AZD1222 COVID-19 vaccine (dated by TCRdb to the early 2020s). Regarding the complete study: A total of 233 trial participants underwent TCR sequencing, of whom some 210 received two doses of AZD1222 and around 25 received two doses of the MenACWY control vaccine. Trial participants were enrolled by age into 18-55, 56-69 and 70-plus year subgroups, with roughly 150, 30 and 60 TCR-sequenced participants respectively.

The CDR3 regions of human TCRbeta chains were analyzed by immunosequencing. As for the original processing: TCRs in the repertoires were compared against a reference library of SARS-CoV-2-specific TCRs that had been generated with the MIRA antigen-specificity platform. Breadth was defined as the fraction of unique TCRs that were SARS-CoV-2-associated, and depth was defined as the fraction of total T cells that were SARS-CoV-2-associated. Using the MIRA data, every spike-specific TCR was mapped to the spike region that the TCR reacted to and assigned to either a CD4 or a CD8 class. Log10-transformed breadth and depth values were compared by one-way ANOVA with Sidak's multiple comparisons tests. This is the immuneACCESS table as TCRdb keeps it, with only in-frame sequences that have V and J called. A part of the clones is gone; compared with another copy, unresolved V genes explain less than half, and the rest is unexplained. D and trimming were read from the DNA, whereas the V and J calls and clone size are those reported in that table. This sample comprises 75,000 to 80,000 clones, roughly 80% of them detected only once. The leading ten clones occupy 27% of the sample.

The sample's time point, from its label and the paper: about 28 days (+/-7) after the second vaccine dose. The sample's treatment or condition label is to be understood as: meningococcal conjugate vaccine given as trial control. The vaccinee samples were drawn from two UK trials, COV001 and COV002, one of which was a single-blind randomized controlled phase 2/3 trial testing AZD1222 (ChAdOx1 nCoV-19) in healthy adults. For TCRbeta chain sequencing, PBMC samples were collected from trial participants at day 0 and at day 28 after the second dose. Results the study describes overall, beyond this receptor: The 56-69-year group was small, and its depth increase did not reach significance, likely because of low power. Participants were mostly white British, with more females than males. The authors suggested clonal diversity may have been underestimated. Only a handful of AZD1222 recipients were SARS-CoV-2 seropositive at baseline, limiting conclusions about previously exposed vaccinees. Epitopes outside the regions mutated in the B.1.351 and B.1.1.7 variants were reportedly recognized by nearly half of the unique spike-specific TCRs. A significant rise in spike-specific TCR breadth and depth was observed after two AZD1222 doses relative to day 0 and relative to MenACWY recipients. Because no day 14 peak-response samples were available, repertoires were characterized only after the peak T cell response. The vaccine-associated CD4 TCRs covered the entire spike protein, and the dominant responses fell in regions 160-218 and 743-854.

V and J lose 0 bases and 7 bases, and a span of 16 bases separates them. From a lookup of the germline V gene, CDR1 and CDR2 are SGHRS and YFSETQ. The CDR3, cysteine through phenylalanine, is 16 amino acids long. Only the CDR3 DNA is retained, 48 bases long and in frame from the first base. The chain joins TRBV5-1 to TRBJ2-2; the D gene is perhaps TRBD1, from 6 matching bases. This TCR was recovered from an adult who received the MenACWY meningococcal vaccine as a control. The sample consisted of peripheral blood, taken 28 days after the second dose of the MenACWY control vaccine. At the DNA level, the sequence is TGCGCCAGCAGCTTGGATGGACAGCCCGTTGGCGGGGAGCTGTTTTTT. It translates to CASSLDGQPVGGELFF. Here the CDR3 is joined to the reference TRBV5-1 and TRBJ2-2 genes, and the full variable domain is: KAGVTQTPRYLIKTRGQQVTLSCSPISGHRSVSWYQQTPGQGLQFLFEYFSETQRNKGNFPGRFSGRQFSNSRSEMNVSTLELGDSALYLCASSLDGQPVGGELFFGEGSRLTVL.